This T cell receptor beta chain was recovered during a study of early T cells in non-severe SARS-CoV-2 infection. The wider study: RNA in bulk from unsorted whole blood was sequenced, and chains were unpaired. Study findings and constraints: Sequences matched to VDJdb favored anti-spike CD8 responses, while private and CD4 specificities were missed.

The table lists this clonotype with a few counts. The antigen remains unidentified. V was clipped by 0 bases and J by 3 bases, with 12 bases between them. Looked up from germline, CDR1 is LGHNA and CDR2 is YSLEER. There are 16 residues in the CDR3. As part of library construction, unique molecular identifiers were attached to individual cDNA molecules. TCRdb recomputed calls from the 5' RACE reads with MiXCR, one row per CDR3 protein. The sample includes about 30,000 distinct CDR3 sequences, roughly 4.9% of them seen just once. This sequence originates from an adult who was a healthcare worker with PCR-confirmed SARS-CoV-2 infection or an uninfected control (not recorded which). The chain uses TRBV4-3 and TRBJ2-1; TRBD2 is a possible D gene (5 bases). Sequencing input: whole blood. CDR3 region: CASSQEPRGGYNEQFF. DNA for the CDR3: TGCGCCAGCAGCCAAGAACCCCGCGGAGGCTACAATGAGCAGTTCTTC.